This TCR beta chain emerged from a study of regulatory T cells in long-lasting Graves disease. V was trimmed by 0 bases and J by 6 bases, leaving 15 bases between them. The CDR3 is 15 residues long. The germline V gene has CDR1 LGHDT and CDR2 YNNKEL (reference sequence). Libraries of TCR beta came from iRepertoire HTBI primers plus Arm-PCR of CDR3 regions. TCRdb analysed the multiplex PCR reads with MiXCR anew, one entry per CDR3 protein. The sample holds approximately 390,000 distinct CDR3 sequences; 16% are singletons and the top ten take 20% to 25%. This clonotype was seen a few times. The time point is: newly diagnosed GD, antithyroid drugs for less than 3 months. PBMC RNA served as the TCR library source. Graves' disease diagnosis followed American Thyroid Association guidelines. The sample was also reused in another study, on T cells in Graves' hyperthyroidism and ophthalmopathy.

The genes are TRBV3-1 and TRBJ2-7, with D perhaps matching TRBD2 (7 bases). Material: peripheral blood mononuclear cells (PBMCs), obtained at new diagnosis, from a patient treated with antithyroid drugs. This receptor was identified in a woman between 18 and 30 years old with Graves disease. CDR3 loop: CASSQEGGRAFEQYF. Here the CDR3 DNA reads TGTGCCAGCAGCCAAGAAGGGGGGAGGGCCTTCGAGCAGTACTTC.